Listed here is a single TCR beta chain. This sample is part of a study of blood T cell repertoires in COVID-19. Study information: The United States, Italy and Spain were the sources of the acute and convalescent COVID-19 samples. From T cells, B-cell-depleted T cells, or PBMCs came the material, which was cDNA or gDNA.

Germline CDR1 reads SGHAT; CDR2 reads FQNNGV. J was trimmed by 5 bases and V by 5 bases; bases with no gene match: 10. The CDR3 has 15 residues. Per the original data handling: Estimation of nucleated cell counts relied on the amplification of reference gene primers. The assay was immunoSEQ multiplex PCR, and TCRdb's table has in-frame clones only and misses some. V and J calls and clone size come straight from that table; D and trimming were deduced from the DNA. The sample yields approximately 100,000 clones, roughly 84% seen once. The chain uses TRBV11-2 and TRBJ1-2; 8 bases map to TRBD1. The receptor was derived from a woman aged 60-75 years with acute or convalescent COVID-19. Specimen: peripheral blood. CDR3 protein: CASSPDRANLYGYTF. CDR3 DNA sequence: TGTGCCAGCAGCCCGGACAGGGCGAACCTGTATGGCTACACCTTC.